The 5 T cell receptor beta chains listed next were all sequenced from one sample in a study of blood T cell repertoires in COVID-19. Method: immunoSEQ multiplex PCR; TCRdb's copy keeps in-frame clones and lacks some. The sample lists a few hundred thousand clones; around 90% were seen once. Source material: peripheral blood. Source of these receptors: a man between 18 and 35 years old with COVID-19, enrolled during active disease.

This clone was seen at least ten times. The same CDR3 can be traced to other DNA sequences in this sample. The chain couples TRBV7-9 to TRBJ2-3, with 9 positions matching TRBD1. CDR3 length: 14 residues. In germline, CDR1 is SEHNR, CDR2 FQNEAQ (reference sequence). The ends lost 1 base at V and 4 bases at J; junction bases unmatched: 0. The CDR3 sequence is CASSLGTGADTQYF. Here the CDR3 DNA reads TGTGCCAGCAGCTTAGGGACAGGGGCAGATACGCAGTATTTT.

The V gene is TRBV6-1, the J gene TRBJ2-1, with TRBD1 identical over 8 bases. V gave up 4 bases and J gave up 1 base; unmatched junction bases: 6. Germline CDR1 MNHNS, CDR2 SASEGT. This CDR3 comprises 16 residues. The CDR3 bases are TGTGCCAGCAGTGGACAGACAGGGGTTTCCTACAATGAGCAGTTCTTC. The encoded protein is CASSGQTGVSYNEQFF.

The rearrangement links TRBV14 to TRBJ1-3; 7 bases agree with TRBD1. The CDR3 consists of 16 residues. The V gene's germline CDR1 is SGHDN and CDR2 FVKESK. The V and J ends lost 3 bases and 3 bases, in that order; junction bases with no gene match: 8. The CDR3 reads CASSQFTGADGNTIYF. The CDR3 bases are TGTGCCAGCAGCCAGTTCACAGGGGCAGATGGAAACACCATATATTTT.

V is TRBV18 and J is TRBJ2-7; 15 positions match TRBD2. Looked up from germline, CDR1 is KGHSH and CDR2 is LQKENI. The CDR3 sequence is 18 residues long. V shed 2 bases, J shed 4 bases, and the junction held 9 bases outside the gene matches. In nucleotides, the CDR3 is TGTGCCAGCTCACCAGCGGGGACTAGCGGGAGGAACCCTTACGAGCAGTACTTC. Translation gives CASSPAGTSGRNPYEQYF.

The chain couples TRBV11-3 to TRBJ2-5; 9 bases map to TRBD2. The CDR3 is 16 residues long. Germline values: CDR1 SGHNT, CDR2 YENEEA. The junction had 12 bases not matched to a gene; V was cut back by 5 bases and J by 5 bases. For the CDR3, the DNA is TGTGCCAGCAGCCCAGGGGCCGCGGGAGGGAGGGAGACCCAGTACTTC. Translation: CASSPGAAGGRETQYF. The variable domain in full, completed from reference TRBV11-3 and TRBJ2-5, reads EAGVVQSPRYKIIEKKQPVAFWCNPISGHNTLYWYLQNLGQGPELLIRYENEEAVDDSQLPKDRFSAERLKGVDSTLKIQPAELGDSAVYLCASSPGAAGGRETQYFGPGTRLLVL.